The 32 T cell receptor beta chains presented below share a single source sample, sequenced in a study of metastatic and nonmetastatic thyroid tumors. Nobody among the patients had been given any treatment before thyroid surgery. Through MiXCR, TCRdb re-clonotyped the PCR reads. Counted here are 30,000 to 40,000 clones, approximately 26% occurring once; the ten biggest clones make up around 10%. The sequenced sample consisted of blood. These TCRs come from a female donor with papillary thyroid cancer or a benign thyroid nodule (not recorded which). Some clones in this sample may be carry-over from other donors' samples.

This clone was detected many times. The J gene is TRBJ2-1, the V gene TRBV11-2, with TRBD1 matching over 11 bases. J lost 4 bases, V lost 3 bases, and 2 bases had no gene match. The CDR3 length is 15 residues. CDR1 and CDR2 (germline): SGHAT, FQNNGV. This CDR3 reads CASSFGQGAYNEQFF. Written as DNA, the CDR3 is TGTGCCAGCAGCTTTGGACAGGGGGCTTACAATGAGCAGTTCTTC.

This clone was counted at least ten times. V and J are TRBV2 and TRBJ2-5; TRBD2 agrees at 7 bases. CDR1 is SNHLY and CDR2 is FYNNEI in the germline V gene. The CDR3 extends over 14 amino acids. V trimming: 6 bases; J trimming: 4 bases; junction bases outside the gene matches: 8. The CDR3 reads CASRGRGVPETQYF. CDR3 DNA: TGTGCCAGCAGGGGACGGGGGGTTCCAGAGACCCAGTACTTC.

This clone counts as medium-sized. The J gene is TRBJ2-6, the V gene TRBV20-1, with 8 nucleotides matching TRBD1. V lost 5 bases, J lost 0 bases, and 12 bases stayed unmatched. The CDR3 sequence is 18 residues long. Germline-derived CDR1 and CDR2 are DFQATT and SNEGSKA (reference sequence). The CDR3 DNA sequence: TGCAGTGCTGGCTTTACAGGGGGGATAAGCTCTGGGGCCAACGTCCTGACTTTC. This codes for CSAGFTGGISSGANVLTF.

This clone occurred once. The chain carries TRBV5-1 and TRBJ2-3; D might be TRBD1 (6 bases). The CDR3 extends over 13 amino acids. Germline V CDR1 and CDR2: SGHRS, YFSETQ. Trimming left V 4 bases short and J 4 bases short, with 10 bases between. In nucleotides, the CDR3 is TGCGCCAGCAGCACAGGGTTAGCAGATACGCAGTATTTT. Translation gives CASSTGLADTQYF.

A few counts support this clone. The chain combines TRBV28 with TRBJ1-1; D not certain. The V end was cut by 7 bases, the J end by 8 bases, with 20 bases between. Germline V gene sequence: CDR1 MDHEN, CDR2 SYDVKM. This CDR3 comprises 14 residues. The CDR3 here is CASKFRGLRREAFF. The DNA for the CDR3 is TGTGCCAGCAAGTTTCGGGGTTTGCGTCGAGAAGCTTTCTTT.

This rearrangement joins TRBV5-8 to TRBJ1-5; possible D gene TRBD1, 5 bases. V was pared by 0 bases and J by 0 bases, with 10 bases between. The length of the CDR3 is 16 residues. Germline V gene data show CDR1 as SGHTS and CDR2 as YDEGEE. The DNA of the CDR3 is TGTGCCAGCAGCTTGGCCAAGGGGCATAGCAATCAGCCCCAGCATTTT. Its protein product is CASSLAKGHSNQPQHF.

The chain carries TRBV7-1 and TRBJ2-1, with 11 bases that match TRBD1. TRBV7-1 is given ORF status, its function remaining uncertain. The J segment lost 9 bases and the V segment lost 3 bases, leaving 19 bases of the junction unmatched. The CDR3 is 19 residues long. Written as DNA, the CDR3 is TGTGCCAGCAGCTCCTCCTCTTCCGGGACAGGGGGACTAGCAGGTGAGCAGTTCTTC. This gives the protein CASSSSSSGTGGLAGEQFF.

This chain links TRBV4-1 with TRBJ2-5; TRBD2 agrees at 7 bases. CDR3 length: 16 amino acids. CDR1 MGHRA and CDR2 YSYEKL come from the germline V gene. V shed 2 bases and J 3 bases; nucleotides not matched to a gene: 9. The CDR3 bases are TGCGCCAGCAGCCAATGGGCAGCGGGGAGTGAAGAGACCCAGTACTTC. Translating it yields CASSQWAAGSEETQYF.

The chain couples TRBV7-2 to TRBJ1-2; D is unresolved. This CDR3 comprises 14 residues. The V end was cut by 3 bases, the J end by 6 bases, with 14 bases between. Germline V CDR1 and CDR2: SGHTA, FQGNSA. CDR3 bases: TGTGCCAGCAGCTTTGTCCCTCCGAGTCATGGCTACACCTTC. This sequence encodes CASSFVPPSHGYTF.

This clone was seen ten or more times. The rearrangement uses TRBV4-1 and TRBJ2-5, with 7 bases aligning to TRBD2. The CDR3 contains 16 residues. J gave up 3 bases and V 2 bases, and 9 bases lay outside the gene matches. CDR1 and CDR2 (germline): MGHRA, YSYEKL. CDR3 DNA sequence: TGCGCCAGCAGCCAATGGAGAGCGGGGAGTGAAGAGACCCAGTACTTC. Protein product: CASSQWRAGSEETQYF.

About this clone itself: Relative to the germline gene, one junction end is altered; a read error may explain this. This chain connects TRBV6-2 or TRBV6-3 to TRBJ2-2, with D hard to call. The germline CDR1 and CDR2 sequences are MNHEY and SVGEGT. There are 14 residues in the CDR3. CDR3 in DNA: TGTGTCAGCAGTCCATCCGCCGAAAGCTGGGAGCTGTTTTTT. As protein: CVSSPSAESWELFF.

This clone was seen a few times. This is likely a read error, given that the CDR3 carries no conserved phenylalanine or tryptophan at its end. No DNA is shown, since the ends of the CDR3 on it are uncertain; the CDR3 is the one TCRdb lists. CDR3 protein: CASSLFNPLYEKYS. The chain employs TRBV12-3 or TRBV12-4 and TRBJ2-7; TRBD1 was called by the table and not checked on the DNA. The CDR3 length equals 14 residues, ends included.

This chain uses TRBV5-6 with TRBJ1-5, with D tentatively TRBD1 (5 bases). The CDR3 covers 14 residues. Deletions cut 0 bases from V and 6 bases from J, with 10 bases between. CDR1 and CDR2 (germline): SGHDT, YYEEEE. In nucleotides, the CDR3 is TGTGCCAGCAGCTTGGGCGGGGGGTTTCAGCCCCAGCATTTT. Protein product: CASSLGGGFQPQHF.

This clone was observed a handful of times. The DNA for the CDR3 is TGTGCCAGCAGTTTTTCAGGGTCTAACTATGGCTACACCTTC. Protein product: CASSFSGSNYGYTF. This chain connects TRBV28 to TRBJ1-2, with D possibly matching TRBD1 (5 bases). Germline loops: CDR1 MDHEN, CDR2 SYDVKM. Trimming left V 3 bases short and J 0 bases short, with 8 bases between. The CDR3 runs to 14 residues.

In this sample, this clone turned up many times. V usage is TRBV5-1 and J usage is TRBJ2-5; 12 bases are shared with TRBD2. The CDR3 is made up of 20 amino acids. V gave up 0 bases and J gave up 0 bases; unmatched junction bases: 12. CDR1 is SGHRS and CDR2 is YFSETQ in the germline V gene. The CDR3, as DNA: TGCGCCAGCAGCTTGGGAGCGACTAGCGGGGGACCGTTAGACCAAGAGACCCAGTACTTC. It is translated as CASSLGATSGGPLDQETQYF.

This clone was detected a few times. The V call is TRBV30, the J call TRBJ1-6, with TRBD1 as a possible D gene (5 bases). CDR1 GTSNPN and CDR2 SVGIG come from the germline V gene (reference sequence). The CDR3 runs 13 residues. Trimming pared 3 bases from V and 6 bases from J, leaving 9 bases between. The CDR3 DNA reads TGTGCCTGGAGGGGACTTGGTAATTCACCCCTCCACTTT. This sequence encodes CAWRGLGNSPLHF.

This clone was seen ten or more times. V is TRBV9 and J is TRBJ2-1; 12 nucleotides align to TRBD2. V lost 1 base, J lost 4 bases, and 0 bases stayed unmatched. Germline V gives CDR1 SGDLS, CDR2 YYNGEE. The CDR3 has 15 amino acids. CDR3 in DNA: TGTGCCAGCAGCGTACTAGCGGGAGGGTACAATGAGCAGTTCTTC. Protein: CASSVLAGGYNEQFF. The variable domain in full, with the rest retrieved from reference TRBV9 and TRBJ2-1, is DSGVTQTPKHLITATGQRVTLRCSPRSGDLSVYWYQQSLDQGLQFLIQYYNGEERAKGNILERFSAQQFPDLHSELNLSSLELGDSALYFCASSVLAGGYNEQFFGPGTRLTVL.

The chain couples TRBV5-1 to TRBJ2-3, with 8 positions matching TRBD2. The CDR3 contains 16 residues. With V trimmed by 0 bases and J by 3 bases, 6 bases remained unmatched. CDR1 is SGHRS, CDR2 YFSETQ, per germline. CDR3 bases: TGCGCCAGCAGCTTGGCCAACGGCGGGGGGACAGATACGCAGTATTTT. Translation gives CASSLANGGGTDTQYF.

The sample holds a few counts of this clone. A much larger clone differs by one base, so this may be a read error. Other DNA sequences in this specimen translate into the identical CDR3. The chain is built from TRBV19 and TRBJ2-3, with D unclear. V lost 3 bases and J lost 5, with 15 bases in between. The germline V gene has CDR1 LNHDA and CDR2 SQIVND (reference sequence). CDR3 size: 15 residues. CDR3 nucleotide sequence: TGTGCCAGTAGTATCGTGGGCGCCCCTCTAGATACGCAGTATTTT. Translating it yields CASSIVGAPLDTQYF.

This clone was detected many times. J is TRBJ2-7 and V is TRBV5-5; weak D call: TRBD2 (7 bases). The CDR3 extends over 18 amino acids. V was cut by 4 bases and J by 1 base, with 24 bases left in between. The V gene's germline CDR1 is SGHKS and CDR2 YYEKEE (reference sequence). CDR3 residues: CASSSRDRSRGGSYEQYF. CDR3 nucleotide sequence: TGTGCCAGCAGCAGTCGGGACCGATCAAGGGGGGGGTCCTACGAGCAGTACTTC.

Judged by abundance, this clone is medium-sized. This sequence joins TRBV6-6 and TRBJ2-7, with 7 positions matching TRBD2. This CDR3 spans 16 amino acids. Germline CDR1 and CDR2: MNHNY and SVGAGI (reference sequence). V shed 2 bases, J shed 2 bases, and the junction held 9 bases outside the gene matches. CDR3: CASSYGGAGNTYEQYF. DNA of the CDR3: TGTGCCAGCAGTTACGGAGGAGCGGGGAATACCTACGAGCAGTACTTC.

V gene TRBV10-1 combines with J gene TRBJ2-7, with 9 bases lining up with TRBD1. V was clipped by 0 bases and J by 3 bases; unmatched bases: 0. Germline V gene lookup returns CDR1 WNHNN and CDR2 SYGVQD (reference sequence). The CDR3 consists of 14 residues. The CDR3 here is CASSESGQGYEQYF. The CDR3 DNA reads as TGCGCCAGCAGTGAGTCGGGACAGGGCTACGAGCAGTACTTC.

This clone was found a few times. The V gene is TRBV12-3 or TRBV12-4, the J gene TRBJ1-2, with D unresolved. V lost 6 bases to trimming and J lost 4 bases, with 15 bases between them. This CDR3 comprises 14 residues. The CDR3 DNA reads TGTGCCAGCAGCCTCAGACGAGATGTCTATGGCTACACCTTC. Its translation is CASSLRRDVYGYTF.

This clone appeared many times. The chain carries TRBV5-6 and TRBJ1-2; D not resolved. Trimming took 0 bases from V and 3 from J, leaving 12 bases between them. The CDR3 extends over 15 amino acids. Germline loops: CDR1 SGHDT, CDR2 YYEEEE. The CDR3 here is CASSLVGGGDYGYTF. The CDR3 nucleotides read TGTGCCAGCAGCTTGGTTGGAGGTGGGGACTATGGCTACACCTTC.

This clone appeared many times. The V call is TRBV5-1, the J call TRBJ2-5; 11 bases fit TRBD2. Trimming cost V 3 bases and J 4 bases; bases outside gene matches: 5. The CDR3 is 15 amino acids. Germline V CDR1 and CDR2: SGHRS, YFSETQ. The CDR3 loop reads CASSSLAGGPETQYF. CDR3 in DNA: TGCGCCAGCAGCTCGCTAGCGGGAGGACCAGAGACCCAGTACTTC.

This chain connects TRBV7-2 to TRBJ2-5, with 10 bases fitting TRBD2. The trim removed 1 base at V and 4 bases at J, leaving 3 bases unmatched. From germline, CDR1 is SGHTA and CDR2 FQGNSA. CDR3 length: 15 residues. This CDR3 reads CASSLGAGGPETQYF. For the CDR3, the DNA is TGTGCCAGCAGCTTAGGAGCGGGGGGGCCAGAGACCCAGTACTTC.

This clone occurred many times. The CDR3 nucleotides read TGTGCCAGCCCACAGGGTCCCCTGAACACTGAAGCTTTCTTT. The encoded protein is CASPQGPLNTEAFF. J is TRBJ1-1 and V is TRBV27; D possibly corresponds to TRBD1 (6 bases). Trimming left V 8 bases short and J 0 bases short, with 13 bases between. Germline values: CDR1 MNHEY, CDR2 SMNVEV (reference sequence). The CDR3 totals 14 residues.

The chain recombines TRBV11-2 with TRBJ2-3; 7 nucleotides line up with TRBD2. V shed 9 bases and J 2 bases; nucleotides not matched to a gene: 11. The germline V gene has CDR1 SGHAT and CDR2 FQNNGV. This CDR3 spans 15 amino acids. DNA of the CDR3: TGTGCCAGTAGCCCCGCGGGGGAACCCACAGATACGCAGTATTTT. This sequence encodes CASSPAGEPTDTQYF.

This chain uses TRBV28 with TRBJ2-1, with a weak D call TRBD2 (6 bases). The V gene lost 2 bases and the J gene lost 6 bases, with 14 bases spanning the gap. This CDR3 spans 15 amino acids. CDR1 and CDR2 from the germline V gene are MDHEN and SYDVKM. CDR3 coding DNA: TGTGCCAGCAGTTTAGGGGCGGGGCTAGTCAATGAGCAGTTCTTC. This gives the protein CASSLGAGLVNEQFF. Drawing the rest from reference TRBV28 and TRBJ2-1, the complete variable domain is DVKVTQSSRYLVKRTGEKVFLECVQDMDHENMFWYRQDPGLGLRLIYFSYDVKMKEKGDIPEGYSVSREKKERFSLILESASTNQTSMYLCASSLGAGLVNEQFFGPGTRLTVL.

The chain couples TRBV18 to TRBJ2-7; the D is unclear. V lost 5 bases, J lost 4 bases, and 15 bases lay in between. CDR1 is KGHSH and CDR2 is LQKENI in the germline V gene. This CDR3 has 14 residues. The CDR3 spells CASSERPPDYEQYF. In nucleotides, the CDR3 is TGTGCCAGCTCAGAAAGGCCTCCAGATTACGAGCAGTACTTC.

This clone was seen repeatedly, ten times or more. The V call is TRBV7-9, the J call TRBJ2-7, with D tentatively TRBD1 or TRBD2 (5 bases each). The V end was cut by 6 bases, the J end by 2 bases, with 14 bases between. This CDR3 region has 14 residues. Germline values: CDR1 SEHNR, CDR2 FQNEAQ (reference sequence). The CDR3 loop reads CASSHNRRTYEQYF. The CDR3 nucleotides are TGTGCCAGCAGTCATAACAGGAGGACCTACGAGCAGTACTTC.

The sample holds a few counts of this clone. The genes are TRBV27 and TRBJ1-2, with D unclear. The ends were cut back, 4 bases at V and 2 bases at J, with 23 bases in the middle. This CDR3 region has 18 residues. Germline V gives CDR1 MNHEY, CDR2 SMNVEV (reference sequence). CDR3 amino acids: CASSSSDLTDGENYGYTF. CDR3 nucleotides: TGTGCCAGCAGTTCCTCAGACTTAACCGACGGGGAAAACTATGGCTACACCTTC.